Each of the 17 T cell receptor delta chains below was sequenced from the same sample in a study of Vδ1+ human thymocytes. RNA was extracted from the cells and then reverse transcribed. CDR3 amplicons came from multiplex PCR with pooled V-gene forward and constant-region reverse primers. TCRdb redid clone calling on the multiplex PCR reads using CATT. The table records some 23,000 delta-chain clones, about 31% of them present only once. Study-level results: Highly polyclonal TRG and TRD repertoires with Gaussian CDR3 length distributions appeared in thymus.

Antigens for these TCRs are unknown. Sequencing was done on a sample of Vdelta1+ gamma-delta thymocytes from the thymus. Subset noted: FACS-sorted CD3+ TCRalphabeta- TCRVdelta1+ TCRVdelta2- thymocytes. The receptors stem from a boy less than two years old who had congenital heart surgery.

This clone was detected a few times. This may come from a read error, since a much larger clone is one base off. Other DNA sequences in the sample encode the same CDR3. The chain has TRDV2 and TRDJ1, with 11 positions matching TRDD3. CDR1 GEAIGNYY and CDR2 EKD come from the germline V gene. The CDR3 is made up of 16 amino acids. CDR3 sequence reads: CACATGWGIQSDKLIF. Here the CDR3 DNA reads TGTGCCTGTGCCACCGGCTGGGGGATACAGTCCGATAAACTCATCTTT.

By sample share, this clone is medium-sized. The chain combines TRDV1 with TRDJ1; the match to TRDD3 covers 8 bases. Looked up from germline, CDR1 is TSWWSYY and CDR2 is QGS. The V and J ends lost 4 bases and 4 bases, in that order; junction bases with no gene match: 20. This CDR3 region has 19 residues. The CDR3 bases are TGTGCTCTTGGGGGCCGCCTTCCCCGCTACTGGGGGTCAGGCGATAAACTCATCTTT. Its protein is CALGGRLPRYWGSGDKLIF.

This chain uses TRDV1 with TRDJ1; 7 bases agree with TRDD3. The germline CDR1 and CDR2 sequences are TSWWSYY and QGS. The CDR3 is made up of 23 amino acids. V lost 0 bases to trimming and J lost 1 base; unmatched junction nucleotides: 26. The CDR3 DNA is TGTGCTCTTGGGGAACTAGTAATGGTTCCCTGGGGGCCCTACGGGGAGGTCACCGATAAACTCATCTTT. Amino acid sequence: CALGELVMVPWGPYGEVTDKLIF.

The rearrangement uses TRDV1 and TRDJ1; 9 bases are shared with TRDD3. Germline V CDR1 and CDR2: TSWWSYY, QGS. V gave up 2 bases and J gave up 0 bases; unmatched junction bases: 7. The CDR3 loop spans 17 amino acids. The CDR3 sequence is CALGEKGWGIYTDKLIF. For the CDR3, the DNA is TGTGCTCTTGGGGAAAAAGGCTGGGGGATCTACACCGATAAACTCATCTTT.

This clone turned up a few times. The genes are TRDV1 and TRDJ1, with D unresolved. This CDR3 spans 16 amino acids. V was cut by 0 bases and J by 0 bases, with 11 bases left in between. Germline V lookup: CDR1 TSWWSYY, CDR2 QGS. The chain's CDR3 is CALGELNQEYTDKLIF. The CDR3 nucleotides read TGTGCTCTTGGGGAACTTAATCAGGAGTACACCGATAAACTCATCTTT.

By share, this clone ranks as medium-sized. The J gene is TRDJ1, the V gene TRDV1, with TRDD3 identical over 12 bases. The germline V gene encodes CDR1 TSWWSYY and CDR2 QGS. This CDR3 has 21 residues. The trim removed 0 bases at V and 0 bases at J, leaving 14 bases unmatched. CDR3 nucleotides: TGTGCTCTTGGGGAACTCTGCGGACTGGGGGATACCATCTTGTACACCGATAAACTCATCTTT. Translation: CALGELCGLGDTILYTDKLIF.

The J gene is TRDJ1, the V gene TRDV1; no reliable D call. The CDR3 runs 14 residues. Germline-derived CDR1 and CDR2 are TSWWSYY and QGS. V lost 1 base and J lost 7, with 13 bases in between. CDR3 coding DNA: TGTGCTCTTGGGGAACCTTATCCCACAGTTAAACTCATCTTT. It encodes CALGEPYPTVKLIF.

Turning to this clone: Being one base from a much bigger clone, this may be a read error. V usage is TRDV2 and J usage is TRDJ3, with 10 bases identical to TRDD3. V lost 5 bases to trimming and J lost 1 base; unmatched junction nucleotides: 16. The CDR3 consists of 21 residues. The germline V gene encodes CDR1 GEAIGNYY and CDR2 EKD. The CDR3 protein is CACASELGDRRSSWDTRQMFF. DNA for the CDR3: TGTGCCTGTGCCTCGGAACTGGGGGATCGACGTAGTTCCTGGGACACCCGACAGATGTTTTTC.

This clone was seen a handful of times. The rearrangement joins TRDV1 to TRDJ1; no reliable D call. With 4 bases removed from V and 0 bases from J, the gap between germline ends came to 24 bases. The CDR3 is made up of 19 amino acids. Germline CDR1 and CDR2: TSWWSYY and QGS. The CDR3 loop is CALGVTHSNHHPHTDKLIF. In nucleotides, the CDR3 is TGTGCTCTTGGGGTCACACATTCCAACCACCACCCCCACACCGATAAACTCATCTTT.

This clone is medium-sized (0.01 to 0.1%) in the sample. This rearrangement joins TRDV1 to TRDJ1; unclear D gene. Germline values: CDR1 TSWWSYY, CDR2 QGS. V was pared by 4 bases and J by 0 bases, with 12 bases between. The CDR3 spans 15 residues. CDR3 sequence reads: CALGGQVWYTDKLIF. The DNA of the CDR3 is TGTGCTCTTGGGGGACAAGTGTGGTACACCGATAAACTCATCTTT.

This chain connects TRDV1 to TRDJ1; 13 nucleotides align to TRDD3. With 4 bases clipped from V and 0 bases from J, the junction kept 20 bases outside the gene matches. Germline V gene lookup returns CDR1 TSWWSYY and CDR2 QGS. The CDR3 is 22 residues long. This CDR3 is CALGVSSSYWGIRGGYTDKLIF. The CDR3 nucleotides are TGTGCTCTTGGGGTATCTTCTTCCTACTGGGGGATACGCGGGGGGTACACCGATAAACTCATCTTT.

This clone was found a few times. The J gene is TRDJ1, the V gene TRDV1; possible D gene TRDD3, 6 bases. This CDR3 has 20 amino acids. CDR1 and CDR2 (germline): TSWWSYY, QGS. V was clipped by 4 bases and J by 0 bases, with 27 bases between them. CDR3 in DNA: TGTGCTCTTGGGGCTAAGTCCCTAGAAGCTGGGGATGGGGACACCGATAAACTCATCTTT. Translated, it gives CALGAKSLEAGDGDTDKLIF.

As to this clone: Other DNA sequences in this specimen translate into the identical CDR3. The chain uses TRDV1 and TRDJ1; 10 nucleotides align to TRDD3. This CDR3 is built from 21 residues. The germline gives CDR1 TSWWSYY, CDR2 QGS. With V trimmed by 0 bases and J by 6 bases, 22 bases remained unmatched. CDR3 sequence reads: CALGELGPTTNVGDTANKLIF. In nucleotides, the CDR3 is TGTGCTCTTGGGGAACTAGGTCCTACAACAAATGTGGGGGATACCGCTAATAAACTCATCTTT.

The J gene is TRDJ1, the V gene TRDV1; 12 bases are a match to TRDD3. The CDR3 has 20 amino acids. Per germline, CDR1 TSWWSYY and CDR2 QGS. Trimming took 0 bases from V and 5 from J; bases not matched to a gene: 16. CDR3 bases: TGTGCTCTTGGGGAACTCCCCCCCTCCGCGGGCTGGGGGATACGGGATAAACTCATCTTT. It encodes CALGELPPSAGWGIRDKLIF.

This chain connects TRDV1 to TRDJ1; 10 bases line up with TRDD3. V lost 0 bases, J lost 3 bases, and 16 bases stayed unmatched. This CDR3 region has 20 residues. Germline V gene data show CDR1 as TSWWSYY and CDR2 as QGS. The CDR3 nucleotides are TGTGCTCTTGGGGAACTTCAGAAAATACGGGGGATACGCTGGTCCGATAAACTCATCTTT. Protein product: CALGELQKIRGIRWSDKLIF.

V is TRDV1 and J is TRDJ1; TRDD3 matches at 11 bases. V gave up 3 bases and J gave up 4 bases; unmatched junction bases: 10. The V gene's germline CDR1 is TSWWSYY and CDR2 QGS. CDR3 length: 17 amino acids. DNA of the CDR3: TGTGCTCTTGGGGACCCTGTCTGGGGGATACACCACGATAAACTCATCTTT. This codes for CALGDPVWGIHHDKLIF.

J is TRDJ1 and V is TRDV1; 8 positions agree with TRDD3. The CDR3 covers 18 residues. The germline gives CDR1 TSWWSYY, CDR2 QGS. Trimming cost V 4 bases and J 1 base; bases outside gene matches: 14. CDR3 in amino acids: CALGVIPAGGPLTDKLIF. CDR3 nucleotides: TGTGCTCTTGGGGTTATTCCTGCTGGGGGACCTCTCACCGATAAACTCATCTTT.